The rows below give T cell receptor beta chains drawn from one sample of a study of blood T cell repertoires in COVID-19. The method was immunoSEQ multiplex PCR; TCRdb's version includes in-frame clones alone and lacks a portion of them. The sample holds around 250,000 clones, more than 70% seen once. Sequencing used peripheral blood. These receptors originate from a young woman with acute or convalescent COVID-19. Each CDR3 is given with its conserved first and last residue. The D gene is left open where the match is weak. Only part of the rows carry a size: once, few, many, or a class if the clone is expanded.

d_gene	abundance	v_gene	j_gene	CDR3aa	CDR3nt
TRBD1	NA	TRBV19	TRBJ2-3	CASRGQGGADTQYF	TGTGCCAGTAGAGGACAGGGGGGCGCAGATACGCAGTATTTT
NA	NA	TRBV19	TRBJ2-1	CASSIRSSLNNEQFF	TGTGCCAGTAGTATACGGTCTAGCCTCAACAATGAGCAGTTCTTC
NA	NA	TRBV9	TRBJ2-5	CASSPGTIQETQYF	TGTGCCAGCAGCCCGGGGACAATCCAAGAGACCCAGTACTTC
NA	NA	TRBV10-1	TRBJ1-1	CASSEDFLASEAFF	TGCGCCAGCAGTGAGGATTTTTTGGCCTCTGAAGCTTTCTTT
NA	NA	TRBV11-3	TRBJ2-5	CASSLTGVQETQYF	TGTGCCAGCAGCTTAACCGGGGTCCAAGAGACCCAGTACTTC
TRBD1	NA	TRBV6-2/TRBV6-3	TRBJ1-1	CASSYIRTGNTEAFF	TGTGCCAGCAGTTATATCCGGACAGGGAACACTGAAGCTTTCTTT
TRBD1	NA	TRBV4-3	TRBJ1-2	CASSQATGVFYAGYTF	TGCGCCAGCAGCCAGGCGACAGGGGTGTTCTATGCGGGCTACACCTTC
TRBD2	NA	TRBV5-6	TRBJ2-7	CASSLGTSGTYEQYF	TGTGCCAGCAGCTTGGGGACTAGCGGTACCTACGAGCAGTACTTC
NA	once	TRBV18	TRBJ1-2	CASSSTGALGYTF	TGTGCCAGCTCATCGACAGGCGCTCTTGGCTACACCTTC
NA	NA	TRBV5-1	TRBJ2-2	CASSLRQVTGELFF	TGCGCCAGCAGCTTGCGACAGGTCACCGGGGAGCTGTTTTTT
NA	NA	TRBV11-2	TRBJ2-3	CASSLETTGVSQYF	TGTGCCAGCAGCTTAGAGACGACGGGAGTTTCGCAGTATTTT
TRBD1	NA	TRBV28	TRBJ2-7	CASSTPGQGSYEQYF	TGTGCCAGCAGTACTCCGGGACAGGGTTCGTACGAGCAGTACTTC
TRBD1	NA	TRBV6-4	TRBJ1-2	CASRRTGGANYGYTF	TGTGCCAGCAGAAGGACAGGGGGCGCGAACTATGGCTACACCTTC
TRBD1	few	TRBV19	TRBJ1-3	CASSMGQATWSWNTIYF	TGTGCCAGTAGTATGGGACAGGCGACGTGGTCATGGAACACCATATATTTT
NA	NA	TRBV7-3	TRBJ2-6	CASSFQGVPGANVLTF	TGTGCCAGCAGCTTCCAAGGGGTCCCTGGGGCCAACGTCCTGACTTTC
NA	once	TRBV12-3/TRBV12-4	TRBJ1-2	CASSQGPNYGYTF	TGTGCCAGCAGTCAGGGCCCTAACTATGGCTACACCTTC
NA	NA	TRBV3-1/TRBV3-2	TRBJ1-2	CASSPPLTLKYDGYTF	TGTGCCAGCAGCCCCCCTTTAACGCTAAAGTACGATGGCTACACCTTC
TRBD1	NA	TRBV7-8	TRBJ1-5	CASSLVSRGLFLYSNQPQHF	TGTGCCAGCAGCTTAGTTTCCAGGGGGCTATTTCTCTATAGCAATCAGCCCCAGCATTTT
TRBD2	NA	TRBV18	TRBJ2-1	CASSPVAGVGNEQFF	TGTGCCAGCTCACCGGTGGCGGGAGTGGGGAATGAGCAGTTCTTC
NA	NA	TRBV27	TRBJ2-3	CASSPSLTVTGTQYF	TGTGCCAGCAGTCCTAGTCTAACCGTCACCGGTACGCAGTATTTT